These 20 T cell receptor beta chains originate from one sample sequenced in a study of cytomegalovirus exposure and HLA in healthy donors. It was with 60 Vbeta and 13 Jbeta primers that the PCR ran. The assay was immunoSEQ multiplex PCR, and TCRdb's table has in-frame clones only and misses some. This sample has about 130,000 clones, with approximately 80% found just once. Sequencing was performed on PBMCs. The receptors originated from a woman aged 55-70 years in good health and CMV-seronegative.

The J gene is TRBJ2-5, the V gene TRBV2; D might be TRBD1 (5 bases). Germline V CDR1 and CDR2: SNHLY, FYNNEI. V was pared by 5 bases and J by 2 bases, with 9 bases between. The CDR3 extends over 13 amino acids. Here the CDR3 reads CASSSDTQETQYF. DNA for the CDR3: TGTGCCAGCAGTTCGGACACTCAAGAGACCCAGTACTTC.

The J gene is TRBJ2-7, the V gene TRBV2, with a tentative D call TRBD1 (6 bases). CDR3 length equals 14 residues. CDR1 and CDR2 (germline): SNHLY, FYNNEI. V shed 6 bases and J shed 2 bases, with 14 bases lying between them. CDR3 bases: TGTGCCAGCAGCGCCCAGGGGTCTACCTACGAGCAGTACTTC. It yields the protein CASSAQGSTYEQYF.

This clone was picked up a small number of times. This sequence joins TRBV18 and TRBJ2-2; 12 nucleotides align to TRBD1. Germline-derived CDR1 and CDR2 are KGHSH and LQKENI. With V trimmed by 5 bases and J by 5 bases, 9 bases remained unmatched. This CDR3 comprises 17 residues. CDR3 sequence reads: CASSAGTGGPRTGELFF. CDR3 coding DNA: TGTGCCAGCTCAGCCGGGACAGGGGGCCCCAGGACCGGGGAGCTGTTTTTT.

The rearrangement uses TRBV7-6 and TRBJ2-5, with D possibly being TRBD1 (5 bases). The J call is in doubt because the DNA end fits TRBJ2-7 better. The CDR3 is 13 residues long. Germline-derived CDR1 and CDR2 are SGHVS and FNYEAQ. Here the CDR3 reads CASSRQSSYEQYF. CDR3 in DNA: TGTGCCAGCAGTCGACAGAGCTCCTACGAGCAGTACTTC.

This chain uses TRBV7-8 with TRBJ2-1; no reliable D call. Per the germline V gene, CDR1 is SGHVS and CDR2 is FQNEAQ. The germline V and J ends were trimmed by 1 base and 6 bases, with 10 bases remaining between them. This CDR3 has 14 amino acids. CDR3 loop: CASSLDETRNEQFF. CDR3 coding DNA: TGTGCCAGCAGCTTAGATGAGACACGCAATGAGCAGTTCTTC.

The chain couples TRBV14 to TRBJ2-3; D possibly corresponds to TRBD2 (6 bases). The CDR3 contains 17 residues. CDR1 and CDR2 (germline): SGHDN, FVKESK. The V end lost 0 bases, the J end lost 6 bases, and 19 bases lay between the germline ends. The CDR3 DNA sequence: TGTGCCAGCAGCCAAGAGTCCCAAGGAGGGGTCACGGATACGCAGTATTTT. The encoded protein is CASSQESQGGVTDTQYF.

The rearrangement joins TRBV29-1 to TRBJ2-3; 9 nucleotides line up with TRBD2. V dropped 4 bases and J dropped 4; count of bases not matched to a gene: 6. Germline lookup yields CDR1 SQVTM and CDR2 ANQGSEA. This CDR3 is built from 14 residues. CDR3 coding DNA: TGCAGCGTTGCTGGCGGGAGGGACGCAGATACGCAGTATTTT. Amino acid sequence: CSVAGGRDADTQYF.

V usage is TRBV9 and J usage is TRBJ2-5; TRBD2 agrees at 7 bases. CDR3 length equals 15 residues. V shed 0 bases and J 2 bases; nucleotides not matched to a gene: 4. Germline V gives CDR1 SGDLS, CDR2 YYNGEE. The CDR3 loop is CASSVGGLTQETQYF. Written as DNA, the CDR3 is TGTGCCAGCAGCGTAGGGGGACTAACACAAGAGACCCAGTACTTC.

The CDR3 DNA reads TGTGCCAGCAGTTTAGGTGACCCGGGGGAGACCCAGTACTTC. It translates to CASSLGDPGETQYF. V and J are TRBV27 and TRBJ2-5; D perhaps matches TRBD2 (5 bases). CDR3 size: 14 residues. Trimming removed 2 bases at V and 5 bases at J, with 12 bases between. Per germline, CDR1 MNHEY and CDR2 SMNVEV (reference sequence).

This sequence joins TRBV7-9 and TRBJ2-1; 11 bases match TRBD2. The CDR3 runs 18 residues. Trimming took 5 bases from V and 5 from J; bases not matched to a gene: 14. The germline CDR1 and CDR2 sequences are SEHNR and FQNEAQ (reference sequence). The chain's CDR3 is CASSLRGSGRARDNEQFF. The CDR3 DNA reads TGTGCCAGCAGCCTACGGGGTAGCGGGAGGGCCAGAGACAATGAGCAGTTCTTC.

The chain combines TRBV28 with TRBJ1-4; tentatively, D is TRBD1 (6 bases). The CDR3 length is 14 residues. Germline values: CDR1 MDHEN, CDR2 SYDVKM. Trimming took 6 bases from V and 8 from J, leaving 16 bases between them. The CDR3 loop is CASSLLRGREKLFF. Written as DNA, the CDR3 is TGTGCCAGCAGCTTACTCAGGGGACGAGAAAAACTGTTTTTT.

The table lists this clone with a count of one. V usage is TRBV5-1 and J usage is TRBJ1-2; TRBD1 agrees at 9 bases. Per germline, CDR1 SGHRS and CDR2 YFSETQ. V lost 1 base and J lost 1; bases outside the gene matches: 11. There are 18 residues in the CDR3. The CDR3 bases are TGCGCCAGCAGCTTGCCCCGGGACAGGGACTCTTATAACTATGGCTACACCTTC. This gives the protein CASSLPRDRDSYNYGYTF.

V and J are TRBV27 and TRBJ2-7; TRBD1 is a possible D gene (5 bases). Germline lookup yields CDR1 MNHEY and CDR2 SMNVEV (reference sequence). Trimming took off 3 bases at V and 5 bases at J, with 14 bases between the two ends. The CDR3 has 14 amino acids. CDR3 sequence (DNA): TGTGCCAGCAGTTTCACTGTCAGGGCCCACGAGCAGTACTTC. This encodes CASSFTVRAHEQYF.

This clone was observed once. The genes are TRBV18 and TRBJ1-5; TRBD1 might be the D (6 bases). V was cut by 6 bases and J by 2 bases, with 17 bases left in between. Germline CDR1 and CDR2: KGHSH and LQKENI. The CDR3 spans 16 residues. DNA of the CDR3: TGTGCCAGCTCTCCCTTAGGGGGAAACGGCAATCAGCCCCAGCATTTT. This sequence encodes CASSPLGGNGNQPQHF.

J is TRBJ2-2 and V is TRBV5-1; D is unclear. This CDR3 region has 15 residues. Germline lookup yields CDR1 SGHRS and CDR2 YFSETQ. The germline V and J ends were trimmed by 3 bases and 2 bases, with 11 bases remaining between them. CDR3 sequence (DNA): TGCGCCAGCAGCTCCCAGAACACCAACACCGGGGAGCTGTTTTTT. Protein product: CASSSQNTNTGELFF.

The chain employs TRBV15 and TRBJ1-5; no definite D call. This CDR3 is built from 15 residues. The V gene's germline CDR1 is LNHNV and CDR2 YYDKDF (reference sequence). The germline V and J ends were trimmed by 0 bases and 6 bases, with 12 bases remaining between them. The DNA of the CDR3 is TGTGCCACCAGCAGAGATGGAACGGGTGGTCAGCCCCAGCATTTT. Amino acids: CATSRDGTGGQPQHF.

This clone appeared a single time. The CDR3 region has the DNA TGTGCCAGCAGCTACCGGCAGGGTGAAGCTTTCTTT. Translated, it gives CASSYRQGEAFF. V and J are TRBV7-6 and TRBJ1-1; D perhaps matches TRBD1 (5 bases). The CDR3 spans 12 residues. CDR1 and CDR2 from the germline V gene are SGHVS and FNYEAQ. Trimming took 4 bases from V and 7 from J, leaving 10 bases between them.

The rearrangement uses TRBV5-1 and TRBJ2-3, with D perhaps matching TRBD1 (6 bases). The CDR3 runs to 15 residues. Trimming removed 3 bases from V and 0 bases from J, with 11 bases in between. Looked up from germline, CDR1 is SGHRS and CDR2 is YFSETQ. In DNA form, the CDR3 reads TGCGCCAGCAGCTCTGGGACAACCAGCACAGATACGCAGTATTTT. It translates to CASSSGTTSTDTQYF.

The chain is built from TRBV6-5 and TRBJ1-3; D is perhaps TRBD1 (5 bases). The CDR3 totals 14 residues. Trimming left V 11 bases short and J 0 bases short, with 14 bases between. From germline, CDR1 is MNHEY and CDR2 SVGAGI. CDR3: CAGGRTSSGNTIYF. The CDR3 nucleotides read TGTGCCGGCGGACGGACATCCTCTGGAAACACCATATATTTT.

J is TRBJ2-6 and V is TRBV18; 7 positions agree with TRBD1. V lost 4 bases, J lost 0 bases, and 6 bases stayed unmatched. The CDR3 totals 17 residues. Germline-derived CDR1 and CDR2 are KGHSH and LQKENI. CDR3 residues: CASSHGQASSGANVLTF. The CDR3 nucleotides read TGTGCCAGCTCACACGGACAGGCTAGCTCTGGGGCCAACGTCCTGACTTTC.